These 26 T cell receptor beta chains were sequenced from one sample in a study of T cell changes during pregnancy in multiple sclerosis. Sequencing used immunoSEQ multiplex PCR; TCRdb keeps in-frame clones, though not all of them. Here the sample spans 70,000 or so clones, around nine tenths being singletons. The sequences come from CD4+ T cells from peripheral blood mononuclear cells, collected before pregnancy. The source is a female donor with multiple sclerosis, enrolled in a pregnancy study.

The chain links TRBV2 to TRBJ1-1; TRBD1 aligns across 8 bases. The CDR3 length is 13 residues. The V and J ends lost 4 bases and 4 bases, in that order; junction bases with no gene match: 2. In germline, CDR1 is SNHLY, CDR2 FYNNEI. In nucleotides, the CDR3 is TGTGCCAGCAGTGTAGACAGGGGCACTGAAGCTTTCTTT. Its translation: CASSVDRGTEAFF.

For the CDR3, the DNA is TGCGCCAGCACTGCTAGCGGGCACCTTTACGAGCAGTACTTC. Its protein product is CASTASGHLYEQYF. The V gene is TRBV10-2, the J gene TRBJ2-7, with 8 nucleotides matching TRBD2. The V gene end was trimmed by 7 bases and the J gene end by 4 bases; junction bases not matched to a gene: 9. Germline-derived CDR1 and CDR2 are WSHSY and SAAADI. The CDR3 length is 14 residues.

The genes are TRBV7-9 and TRBJ2-3, with TRBD2 matching 9 bases. V was pared by 4 bases and J by 6 bases, with 11 bases of the junction left unmatched. The CDR3 covers 16 residues. Germline V gives CDR1 SEHNR, CDR2 FQNEAQ (reference sequence). In DNA form, the CDR3 reads TGTGCCAGCAGCTCGGGACTAGCCGCGGGGGAGGATACGCAGTATTTT. This encodes CASSSGLAAGEDTQYF.

The chain couples TRBV7-8 to TRBJ1-1; D remains ambiguous. Germline lookup yields CDR1 SGHVS and CDR2 FQNEAQ. V was shortened by 0 bases and J by 5 bases, with 7 bases between the two germline ends. The CDR3 runs to 13 residues. CDR3 DNA: TGTGCCAGCAGCTTAGCGCTCAGGACTGAAGCTTTCTTT. Translation gives CASSLALRTEAFF.

The rearrangement links TRBV7-2 to TRBJ2-1, with D maybe TRBD2 (7 bases). This CDR3 is 16 amino acids long. The germline V and J ends were trimmed by 1 base and 6 bases, with 16 bases remaining between them. Germline values: CDR1 SGHTA, CDR2 FQGNSA. The CDR3 nucleotides read TGTGCCAGCAGCTTAGTCGACCGAGGGGGGGTCAATGAGCAGTTCTTC. This gives the protein CASSLVDRGGVNEQFF. The whole variable domain, filled in from reference TRBV7-2 and TRBJ2-1, reads GAGVSQSPSNKVTEKGKDVELRCDPISGHTALYWYRQSLGQGLEFLIYFQGNSAPDKSGLPSDRFSAERTGGSVSTLTIQRTQQEDSAVYLCASSLVDRGGVNEQFFGPGTRLTVL.

This chain joins TRBV10-1 and TRBJ1-5; D possibly corresponds to TRBD1 (6 bases). The CDR3 extends over 15 amino acids. Trimming removed 6 bases from V and 1 base from J, with 13 bases in between. CDR1 and CDR2 from the germline V gene are WNHNN and SYGVQD (reference sequence). This CDR3 reads CASRKAGASNQPQHF. Written as DNA, the CDR3 is TGCGCCAGCAGAAAGGCGGGGGCGAGCAATCAGCCCCAGCATTTT.

The chain combines TRBV28 with TRBJ1-4; D possibly corresponds to TRBD1 (5 bases). The CDR3 sequence is 14 residues long. Trimming removed 5 bases from V and 5 bases from J, with 12 bases in between. Germline V gene sequence: CDR1 MDHEN, CDR2 SYDVKM. The DNA of the CDR3 is TGTGCCAGCAGTCCAACCGACAGAAATGAAAAACTGTTTTTT. Amino acids: CASSPTDRNEKLFF. The complete variable domain, with remaining parts taken from reference TRBV28 and TRBJ1-4, reads DVKVTQSSRYLVKRTGEKVFLECVQDMDHENMFWYRQDPGLGLRLIYFSYDVKMKEKGDIPEGYSVSREKKERFSLILESASTNQTSMYLCASSPTDRNEKLFFGSGTQLSVL.

The chain combines TRBV28 with TRBJ1-5, with TRBD1 identical over 9 bases. Looked up from germline, CDR1 is MDHEN and CDR2 is SYDVKM. V was pared by 4 bases and J by 2 bases, with 15 bases of the junction left unmatched. The CDR3 is made up of 19 amino acids. CDR3 sequence: CASSSLGGTGFMGNQPQHF. DNA for the CDR3: TGTGCCAGCAGTTCCCTGGGCGGGACAGGGTTTATGGGCAATCAGCCCCAGCATTTT.

The CDR3 here is CAISEIPSGTGTTQLAKNIQYF. The CDR3 bases are TGTGCCATCAGTGAGATCCCCTCCGGGACAGGGACAACACAATTAGCCAAAAACATTCAGTACTTC. The chain combines TRBV10-3 with TRBJ2-4; 9 bases match TRBD1. CDR1 is ENHRY, CDR2 SYGVKD, per germline. The V segment lost 2 bases and the J segment 0 bases; nucleotides outside the gene matches: 20. This CDR3 region has 22 residues.

The gene calls are TRBV27 and TRBJ1-4; TRBD1 matches 9 bases. Germline CDR1 MNHEY, CDR2 SMNVEV (reference sequence). The CDR3 sequence is 13 residues long. J lost 8 bases, V lost 3 bases, and 1 base had no gene match. CDR3 nucleotides: TGTGCCAGCAGTTTTGACAGGGGGGAAAAACTGTTTTTT. This codes for CASSFDRGEKLFF.

In its sample, this clone was seen once. The chain carries TRBV7-9 and TRBJ2-2, with D tentatively TRBD1 (6 bases). The CDR3 runs 16 residues. The V and J ends lost 1 base and 0 bases respectively, with 9 bases between them. Germline V CDR1 and CDR2: SEHNR, FQNEAQ (reference sequence). CDR3 amino acids: CASSLGTGSNTGELFF. The CDR3, as DNA: TGTGCCAGCAGCTTAGGTACAGGGTCGAACACCGGGGAGCTGTTTTTT.

The chain uses TRBV4-1 and TRBJ1-6; 7 nucleotides line up with TRBD1. V was clipped by 3 bases and J by 8 bases; unmatched bases: 10. The CDR3 length is 16 residues. From germline, CDR1 is MGHRA and CDR2 YSYEKL. DNA for the CDR3: TGCGCCAGCAGCCAGAAATCGGGACAGATCCATTCACCCCTCCACTTT. It yields the protein CASSQKSGQIHSPLHF.

The rearrangement joins TRBV11-1 to TRBJ1-3; no definite D call. V was pared by 5 bases and J by 0 bases, with 14 bases between. The CDR3 is 16 residues long. From germline, CDR1 is SGHAT and CDR2 FQDESV (reference sequence). CDR3 DNA sequence: TGTGCCAGCAGCCGTCGCAGATTACGCTCTGGAAACACCATATATTTT. It yields the protein CASSRRRLRSGNTIYF.

The V gene is TRBV6-1, the J gene TRBJ2-1, with 10 bases aligning to TRBD2. CDR1 is MNHNS and CDR2 is SASEGT in the germline V gene. Unmatched junction bases numbered 10, after V lost 7 bases and J lost 7 bases. This CDR3 contains 15 residues. In DNA, the CDR3 is TGTGCCAGCACCCAAGGGGCTAGCGGGAGTAATGAGCAGTTCTTC. It encodes CASTQGASGSNEQFF.

The chain's CDR3 is CASSYSQGSEQFF. In nucleotides, the CDR3 is TGTGCCAGCAGTTACTCACAGGGTAGTGAGCAGTTCTTC. The J gene is TRBJ2-1, the V gene TRBV6-5; TRBD1 might be the D (6 bases). The germline V gene encodes CDR1 MNHEY and CDR2 SVGAGI. V was clipped by 0 bases and J by 9 bases, with 9 bases between them. The CDR3 consists of 13 residues.

The gene calls are TRBV19 and TRBJ1-4, with 8 bases fitting TRBD1. CDR1 and CDR2 (germline): LNHDA, SQIVND (reference sequence). V lost 3 bases to trimming and J lost 1 base; unmatched junction nucleotides: 4. This CDR3 contains 16 residues. The CDR3 here is CASSIGQGRTNEKLFF. CDR3 DNA sequence: TGTGCCAGTAGTATCGGACAGGGCAGAACTAATGAAAAACTGTTTTTT.

The chain uses TRBV5-6 and TRBJ2-1; 11 positions match TRBD2. This CDR3 contains 16 residues. Trimming took 2 bases from V and 3 from J; bases not matched to a gene: 4. Germline CDR1 SGHDT, CDR2 YYEEEE. The CDR3 region is CASSLDTSGGYNEQFF. The CDR3 DNA reads as TGTGCCAGCAGCTTAGATACTAGCGGGGGCTACAATGAGCAGTTCTTC.

CDR3 region: CASSFGTGNQPQHF. The CDR3 DNA reads as TGTGCCAGCAGCTTCGGGACAGGGAACCAGCCCCAGCATTTT. The V gene is TRBV7-2, the J gene TRBJ1-5, with 9 bases that match TRBD1. This CDR3 is built from 14 residues. From germline, CDR1 is SGHTA and CDR2 FQGNSA. V dropped 3 bases and J dropped 7; count of bases not matched to a gene: 4.

The rearrangement uses TRBV2 and TRBJ1-1; 8 bases line up with TRBD1. The CDR3 runs to 13 residues. Germline lookup yields CDR1 SNHLY and CDR2 FYNNEI. V gave up 6 bases and J gave up 7 bases; unmatched junction bases: 7. The CDR3, as DNA: TGTGCCAGCAGAACAGGGGGGACCCTTGAAGCTTTCTTT. Translating gives CASRTGGTLEAFF.

The rearrangement joins TRBV5-4 to TRBJ2-2, with 10 bases fitting TRBD2. Germline-derived CDR1 and CDR2 are SGHNT and YYREEE (reference sequence). V shed 1 base, J shed 6 bases, and the junction held 6 bases outside the gene matches. CDR3 length equals 16 residues. CDR3 DNA: TGTGCCAGCAGCTTGAGGCTAGCGGGGGTTCCCGGGGAGCTGTTTTTT. Protein sequence: CASSLRLAGVPGELFF.

The J gene is TRBJ2-3, the V gene TRBV10-3; TRBD2 matches at 12 bases. V gave up 6 bases and J gave up 0 bases; unmatched junction bases: 4. In germline, CDR1 is ENHRY, CDR2 SYGVKD. The CDR3 extends over 16 amino acids. DNA of the CDR3: TGTGCCATCAGGACTAGCGGGGGCACTAGCACAGATACGCAGTATTTT. It is translated as CAIRTSGGTSTDTQYF.

The rearrangement links TRBV11-3 to TRBJ2-1; TRBD2 matches 12 bases. In germline, CDR1 is SGHNT, CDR2 YENEEA. The V and J ends lost 5 bases and 4 bases, in that order; junction bases with no gene match: 15. The CDR3 runs 19 residues. CDR3 nucleotide sequence: TGTGCCAGCAGCCCGGTAGCTAGCGGGGGGGCCGTTCTATACAATGAGCAGTTCTTC. Amino acid sequence: CASSPVASGGAVLYNEQFF.

The V gene is TRBV16, the J gene TRBJ2-2; no reliable D call. CDR1 and CDR2 (germline): KGHSY, FQNENV. V lost 0 bases, J lost 8 bases, and 7 bases lay in between. The CDR3 sequence is 13 residues long. This CDR3 is CASSQSAPGELFF. The CDR3 DNA reads TGTGCCAGCAGCCAATCGGCACCGGGGGAGCTGTTTTTT. Using reference TRBV16 and TRBJ2-2 for the parts outside the CDR3, the full variable domain is GEEVAQTPKHLVRGEGQKAKLYCAPIKGHSYVFWYQQVLKNEFKFLISFQNENVFDETGMPKERFSAKCLPNSPCSLEIQATKLEDSAVYFCASSQSAPGELFFGEGSRLTVL.

J is TRBJ1-1 and V is TRBV2; D is unresolved. Germline CDR1 SNHLY, CDR2 FYNNEI. V shed 2 bases and J shed 8 bases, with 6 bases lying between them. The CDR3 is 11 residues long. CDR3: CASSEQREAFF. The CDR3 DNA follows: TGTGCCAGCAGTGAACAGAGGGAAGCTTTCTTT.

The chain carries TRBV6-6 and TRBJ2-7; 9 positions agree with TRBD1. This CDR3 region has 14 residues. CDR1 MNHNY and CDR2 SVGAGI come from the germline V gene (reference sequence). V trimming: 6 bases; J trimming: 4 bases; junction bases outside the gene matches: 7. The CDR3 DNA reads as TGTGCCAGCAGCACCGGGACAGGGTGGTACGAGCAGTACTTC. It encodes CASSTGTGWYEQYF.

The chain is built from TRBV5-1 and TRBJ2-1; 8 nucleotides align to TRBD2. The J segment lost 6 bases and the V segment lost 3 bases, leaving 2 bases of the junction unmatched. Germline assignment: CDR1 SGHRS and CDR2 YFSETQ. This CDR3 region has 13 residues. CDR3 sequence (DNA): TGCGCCAGCAGCTCTACTAGCGGCAATGAGCAGTTCTTC. It codes for CASSSTSGNEQFF.